The source of this T cell receptor beta chain is a study of post-analysis software for immune sequencing data. General study findings and limits: Significantly lower normalized Chao1 diversity was seen in multiple sclerosis patients than in controls. Five or six TRBV segments were significantly more frequent in patients than in controls. TRBV5-6, TRBV5-1 and TRBV20-1 were among these segments.

Germline V gene lookup returns CDR1 MNHNS and CDR2 SASEGT. CDR3 length equals 13 residues. V was cut by 10 bases and J by 0 bases, with 10 bases left in between. The TCR beta cDNA libraries carried unique molecular identifiers. TCRdb re-analysed the PCR reads in MiXCR, keeping a single row per CDR3 protein. The data show 740,000 or so distinct CDR3 sequences, roughly 50% seen once. Comment on this clonotype: Its specificity is not known.

This TCR derives from a girl between 10 and 17 years old with multiple sclerosis. The gene calls are TRBV6-1 and TRBJ2-1; a possible D gene is TRBD1 (6 bases). The sequencing sample was made of blood. The CDR3 DNA sequence: TGTGCCACCGACAGGAGCTCCTACAATGAGCAGTTCTTC. This codes for CATDRSSYNEQFF.